This entry lists 10 T cell receptor beta chains sequenced from one sample in a study of vaccination and CD4 T cells after COVID-19. TCRdb ran MiXCR on the PCR reads and lists one entry per CDR3 protein. The table includes about 21,000 distinct CDR3 sequences, about 62% detected once. Sequences were derived from CD4+ T cells from blood, sampled after SARS-CoV-2 vaccination. The source is a human donor who had recovered from COVID-19.

The rearrangement joins TRBV19 to TRBJ2-1, with D possibly TRBD2 on 6 matching bases. The CDR3 length is 16 residues. Germline values: CDR1 LNHDA, CDR2 SQIVND (reference sequence). V lost 5 bases to trimming and J lost 0 bases, with 14 bases between them. The CDR3: CASSASGLSSYNEQFF. The CDR3 DNA follows: TGTGCCAGTAGTGCCTCGGGACTGAGCTCCTACAATGAGCAGTTCTTC. Together with reference TRBV19 and TRBJ2-1, the CDR3 gives the full variable domain: DGGITQSPKYLFRKEGQNVTLSCEQNLNHDAMYWYRQDPGQGLRLIYYSQIVNDFQKGDIAEGYSVSREKKESFPLTVTSAQKNPTAFYLCASSASGLSSYNEQFFGPGTRLTVL.

This clonotype was counted between two and nine times. The genes are TRBV6-1 and TRBJ1-1; no clear D. The germline gives CDR1 MNHNS, CDR2 SASEGT. This CDR3 is built from 16 residues. V was pared by 5 bases and J by 0 bases, with 16 bases between. The CDR3 DNA sequence: TGTGCCAGCAGTACCGGACCCGTTTCTATGAACACTGAAGCTTTCTTT. Translating it yields CASSTGPVSMNTEAFF.

The chain employs TRBV15 and TRBJ2-7, with TRBD2 as a possible D gene (6 bases). The V and J ends lost 2 bases and 4 bases respectively, with 9 bases between them. The CDR3 has 13 residues. CDR1 and CDR2 from the germline V gene are LNHNV and YYDKDF (reference sequence). The CDR3 loop reads CATSRLGGYEQYF. CDR3 sequence (DNA): TGTGCCACCAGCAGATTAGGAGGGTACGAGCAGTACTTC.

The J gene is TRBJ2-3, the V gene TRBV28, with D possibly TRBD1 on 6 matching bases. The CDR3 covers 16 residues. V shed 6 bases and J shed 1 base, with 17 bases lying between them. Looked up from germline, CDR1 is MDHEN and CDR2 is SYDVKM. As DNA, the CDR3 is TGTGCCAGCAGCCGGAACAGGGCCGTGGGCACAGATACGCAGTATTTT. Encoded protein: CASSRNRAVGTDTQYF.

The V call is TRBV20-1, the J call TRBJ1-2; D is perhaps TRBD1 (5 bases). Germline V gene data show CDR1 as DFQATT and CDR2 as SNEGSKA (reference sequence). Trimming removed 0 bases from V and 0 bases from J, with 11 bases in between. There are 15 residues in the CDR3. As DNA, the CDR3 is TGCAGTGCTAGAGATCCCAGGGTAACTAACTATGGCTACACCTTC. This sequence encodes CSARDPRVTNYGYTF.

The V gene is TRBV7-4, the J gene TRBJ1-1; no reliable D call. Germline CDR1 SGHVT, CDR2 SQSDAQ. The CDR3 contains 15 residues. V lost 5 bases and J lost 0, with 13 bases in between. The CDR3 loop reads CASSVSPTMNTEAFF. In DNA form, the CDR3 reads TGTGCCAGCAGCGTATCCCCCACTATGAACACTGAAGCTTTCTTT.

Only a few counts were recorded for this clonotype. The chain uses TRBV12-3 or TRBV12-4 and TRBJ2-5; a possible D gene is TRBD2 (5 bases). The V end lost 3 bases, the J end lost 9 bases, and 20 bases lay between the germline ends. CDR3 length equals 15 residues. The CDR3 spells CASSLRLAGVGSQYF. The CDR3 DNA is TGTGCCAGCAGTTTGAGGCTAGCCGGGGTTGGTTCCCAGTACTTC.

The chain employs TRBV27 and TRBJ1-1; 7 bases are a match to TRBD1. CDR3 length: 13 residues. With 5 bases clipped from V and 4 bases from J, the junction kept 4 bases outside the gene matches. Looked up from germline, CDR1 is MNHEY and CDR2 is SMNVEV (reference sequence). The CDR3 DNA reads as TGTGCCAGCAGTAATTACAGGGGCACTGAAGCTTTCTTT. This encodes CASSNYRGTEAFF.

This chain connects TRBV6-2 or TRBV6-3 to TRBJ1-2, with 9 bases lining up with TRBD1. Trimming removed 4 bases from V and 7 bases from J; junction bases left unmatched: 10. Germline lookup yields CDR1 MNHEY and CDR2 SVGEGT. CDR3 length: 15 amino acids. In DNA, the CDR3 is TGTGCCAGCAGTTCCACCCTAGGACAGGGGTCTGGCTACACCTTC. Its translation is CASSSTLGQGSGYTF.

The chain employs TRBV7-6 and TRBJ2-7, with 9 bases that match TRBD1. The germline V gene encodes CDR1 SGHVS and CDR2 FNYEAQ. This CDR3 region has 14 residues. V trimming: 6 bases; J trimming: 1 base; junction bases outside the gene matches: 4. CDR3 sequence (DNA): TGTGCCAGCAGGTCACAGGGGGCGTCCTACGAGCAGTACTTC. Translating gives CASRSQGASYEQYF.